These 12 T cell receptor beta chains were all obtained from the same sample, sequenced in a study of blood T cell repertoires in COVID-19 (dated by TCRdb to the early 2020s). The library was produced with the immunoSEQ multiplex PCR assay. What TCRdb holds here is the immuneACCESS table cut down to in-frame rearrangements. Part of the clones is not present; checked against another copy, under half of the missing clones reflect an unresolved V gene, and the others are unexplained. For this sample the table gives 150,000 to 200,000 clones, of which approximately 90% were detected only once. The ten largest clones capture 0.8% to 1% of the sample. What was sequenced was peripheral blood. The receptors originated from a woman younger than 30 who had recovered from COVID-19.

The chain employs TRBV12-5 and TRBJ2-3; possible D gene TRBD1, 5 bases. Trimming removed 6 bases from V and 6 bases from J, with 13 bases in between. This CDR3 region has 13 residues. CDR1 and CDR2 from the germline V gene are LGHNT and FRNRAP. CDR3 sequence (DNA): TGTGCTAGTGGCTCCGCAGGGCGGGATACGCAGTATTTT. This encodes CASGSAGRDTQYF.

The chain is built from TRBV9 and TRBJ2-1, with TRBD2 as a possible D gene (5 bases). The germline V gene has CDR1 SGDLS and CDR2 YYNGEE. The CDR3 sequence is 13 residues long. V shed 3 bases and J shed 9 bases, with 13 bases lying between them. In DNA, the CDR3 is TGTGCCAGCAGCGCCGCGGGCGGCGGTGAGCAGTTCTTC. Translated: CASSAAGGGEQFF.

The gene calls are TRBV19 and TRBJ1-4; the D gene is possibly TRBD1 (5 bases). The germline V gene has CDR1 LNHDA and CDR2 SQIVND (reference sequence). This CDR3 is built from 17 residues. The V end lost 0 bases, the J end lost 5 bases, and 16 bases lay between the germline ends. DNA of the CDR3: TGTGCCAGTAGTATAGATCGAATCGCAGGGATGAATGAAAAACTGTTTTTT. This codes for CASSIDRIAGMNEKLFF.

V is TRBV18 and J is TRBJ2-7; 9 nucleotides match TRBD1. Germline CDR1 KGHSH, CDR2 LQKENI. This CDR3 has 13 residues. Trimming cost V 4 bases and J 3 bases; bases outside gene matches: 1. The CDR3 protein is CASSRTGDYEQYF. CDR3 sequence (DNA): TGTGCCAGCTCACGGACAGGGGACTACGAGCAGTACTTC.

The chain couples TRBV9 to TRBJ2-3; D is uncertain. The CDR3 has 15 residues. V shed 0 bases and J shed 1 base, with 9 bases lying between them. The germline V gene has CDR1 SGDLS and CDR2 YYNGEE. In DNA form, the CDR3 reads TGTGCCAGCAGCGTAGGTGGGCCCGGCACAGATACGCAGTATTTT. Translating it yields CASSVGGPGTDTQYF.

The chain uses TRBV7-2 and TRBJ2-7; D might be TRBD2 (6 bases). The CDR3 loop spans 17 amino acids. Germline-derived CDR1 and CDR2 are SGHTA and FQGNSA. V was trimmed by 5 bases and J by 2 bases, leaving 22 bases between them. CDR3 nucleotides: TGTGCCAGCAGCACAATTAGCGTGAGACTAGGAACCTACGAGCAGTACTTC. This codes for CASSTISVRLGTYEQYF.

The rearrangement joins TRBV6-6 to TRBJ1-1; no reliable D call. The V end was cut by 6 bases, the J end by 2 bases, with 16 bases between. Germline CDR1 MNHNY, CDR2 SVGAGI (reference sequence). This CDR3 is built from 15 residues. CDR3 in amino acids: CASSPTRAVNTEAFF. CDR3 sequence (DNA): TGTGCCAGCAGCCCAACTAGGGCGGTTAACACTGAAGCTTTCTTT.

The chain employs TRBV4-1 and TRBJ1-1; tentative D call: TRBD1 (6 bases). V lost 3 bases and J 3 bases, leaving 11 bases between the germline ends. In germline, CDR1 is MGHRA, CDR2 YSYEKL. The CDR3 sequence is 14 residues long. CDR3 region: CASSQMNRDTEAFF. CDR3 DNA: TGCGCCAGCAGCCAGATGAACAGGGACACTGAAGCTTTCTTT.

The chain couples TRBV6-5 to TRBJ1-1; D gene ambiguous. The V and J ends lost 8 bases and 1 base respectively, with 5 bases between them. The CDR3 runs 11 residues. Germline CDR1 MNHEY, CDR2 SVGAGI. The chain's CDR3 is CASRGNTEAFF. CDR3 DNA sequence: TGTGCCAGCCGGGGGAACACTGAAGCTTTCTTT.

The genes are TRBV2 and TRBJ1-5; no reliable D call. Germline loops: CDR1 SNHLY, CDR2 FYNNEI. The CDR3 loop spans 13 amino acids. Between the trimmed V and J ends, which lost 3 bases and 3 bases, there was a span of 6 bases. The CDR3 sequence is CASSDGDNQPQHF. The CDR3 DNA reads TGTGCCAGCAGTGACGGGGACAATCAGCCCCAGCATTTT. The variable domain in full, with the rest retrieved from reference TRBV2 and TRBJ1-5, is EPEVTQTPSHQVTQMGQEVILRCVPISNHLYFYWYRQILGQKVEFLVSFYNNEISEKSEIFDDQFSVERPDGSNFTLKIRSTKLEDSAMYFCASSDGDNQPQHFGDGTRLSIL.

The chain joins TRBV9 to TRBJ1-4, with 7 bases identical to TRBD1. Per the germline V gene, CDR1 is SGDLS and CDR2 is YYNGEE. The CDR3 consists of 14 residues. After removal of 4 bases from V and 7 bases from J, the junction contained 7 bases not matched to a gene. CDR3 nucleotide sequence: TGTGCCAGCAGCCCGGGACAGAATCTTGAAAAACTGTTTTTT. Amino acids: CASSPGQNLEKLFF.

This chain connects TRBV28 to TRBJ2-5, with 10 bases identical to TRBD1. The CDR3 consists of 19 residues. Germline values: CDR1 MDHEN, CDR2 SYDVKM. V shed 6 bases and J 5 bases; nucleotides not matched to a gene: 21. CDR3 protein: CASSRIFPDRGRMSETQYF. Written as DNA, the CDR3 is TGTGCCAGCAGCCGTATCTTCCCCGACAGGGGGCGCATGTCGGAGACCCAGTACTTC.